This TCR beta chain comes out of a study of T cell repertoires in cytomegalovirus infection (dated by TCRdb to about 2019). Regarding the research as a whole: Because public TCR beta signatures pointed to carriage of CMV infection together with the matching HLA type, the HLA type of each donor mattered for the analysis. The investigation overall reported the following: The ex vivo response was dominated by HLA-C-restricted CMV-specific TCR beta clonotypes, which also provided the single most frequent clonotype in two of eight donors. In both this cohort and an independent approximately 400-donor cohort, the cumulative frequency of public TCR beta family members distinguished carriers of CMV infection plus the relevant HLA type.

In its sample, this clonotype was seen many times. This clone's antigen is unknown. No qualities accompany the bases; no much larger clone lies one base away. The CDR3 holds 14 amino acids from the cysteine to the phenylalanine. Left in the record is the CDR3 DNA by itself, 42 bases read in frame from the first base. The CDR1 and CDR2 encoded by the germline V gene are KGHSH and LQKENI. Trimming accounts for 6 bases at V and 8 bases at J, while the number of junction bases matched to no gene is 12. The reads were generated on an Illumina HiSeq 1500. The raw public reads went through TCRdb reprocessing: fastp at Q25, MiXCR clone calling, in-frame beta chains kept. One record per CDR3 amino acid sequence lists the most common genes and DNA. This sample comprises tens of thousands of distinct CDR3 sequences, 3.5% to 4% of them detected only once. Clones ranked in the top ten supply 22% of the sample.

The sequence came from a human donor in good health (CMV status not recorded). Some clones in this sample may be carry-over from other donors' samples. The material sequenced was PBMCs. The chain uses TRBV18 and TRBJ1-2; 7 central nucleotides agree with TRBD1. The CDR3 loop reads CASSFRDSPSGYTF. In nucleotides, the sequence is TGTGCCAGCTCGTTCCGGGACAGCCCTTCAGGCTACACCTTC.